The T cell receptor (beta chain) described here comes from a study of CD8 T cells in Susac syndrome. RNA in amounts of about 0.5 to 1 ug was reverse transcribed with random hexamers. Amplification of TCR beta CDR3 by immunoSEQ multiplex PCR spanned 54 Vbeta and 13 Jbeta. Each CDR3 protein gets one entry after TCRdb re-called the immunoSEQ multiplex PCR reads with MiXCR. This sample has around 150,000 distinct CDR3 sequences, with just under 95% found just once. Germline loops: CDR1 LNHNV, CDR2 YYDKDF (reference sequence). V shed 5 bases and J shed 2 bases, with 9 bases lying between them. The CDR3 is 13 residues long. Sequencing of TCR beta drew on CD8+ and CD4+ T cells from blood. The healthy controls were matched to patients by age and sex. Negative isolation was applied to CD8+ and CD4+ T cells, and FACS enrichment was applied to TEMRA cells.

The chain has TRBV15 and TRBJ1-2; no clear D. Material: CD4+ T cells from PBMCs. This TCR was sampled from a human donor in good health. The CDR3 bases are TGTGCCACCAGCGCAGGCGGGAACTATGGCTACACCTTC. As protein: CATSAGGNYGYTF.